This TCR beta chain is drawn from a study of vaccination effects on CD4 cells after COVID-19 (dated 2022 in TCRdb). About the full investigation: Across the study, the median time from the second dose to post-vaccine sampling was 72 days (range 14 to 241). In both COVID-19 convalescent patients and infection-naive vaccine recipients, the study compared SARS-CoV-2 spike-specific CD4+ TCR repertoires from before mRNA vaccination with those from after it. The full study included roughly 11 COVID-19 convalescent patients and several SARS-CoV-2-naive healthy vaccine recipients. Cultures from other donors in the study were sequenced using the Oncomine TCR Beta short-read assay on an Illumina iSeq 100.

The library was obtained by the immunoSEQ multiplex PCR assay. DNA from the cultured and isolated CD4+ T cells underwent TCR beta CDR3 sequencing. On the authors' methods: Non-productive TCR sequences were removed, reads were trimmed to the CDR3 region, and CDR3s of at least 7 amino acids were retained. The MANAFEST web app was used to pick out antigen-specific clonotypes by comparing their expansion in peptide wells with that in reference cultures. To count as positive, a clone had to show expansion at FDR<0.05 compared with the reference and with all other wells, an odds ratio above 5, and a frequency above 0.1% in two replicate wells. Clonotypes significantly expanded in SARS-CoV-2 spike wells and in at least one common cold coronavirus spike condition were defined as cross-reactive. CDR3 similarity was assessed by Levenshtein distance with the stringdist R package, and unrooted trees were built with ape in R 3.6.1. Here the immuneACCESS table is served through TCRdb, limited to in-frame sequences with V and J called. Missing clones are a known gap in these copies; in checked studies unresolved V genes cover under half, and the rest lacks a known reason. That table furnishes V, J and clone size, whereas the DNA furnished D and trimming. In all, the sample holds around 26,000 clones, and about 70% of those were seen once. The ten most abundant clones make up roughly 8.7% of the sample.

The full study reports these points: At late post-vaccination timepoints, both infection-induced and vaccine-induced clones showed marked clonal contraction, consistent with waning T cell responses. Among healthy vaccine recipients, nearly all vaccine-induced clones were SARS-CoV-2 mono-reactive, and just 1 of 255 was cross-reactive with common cold coronaviruses. The study was limited by a small number of convalescent patients, and early post-infection timepoints were lacking.

In the ViraFEST assay, PBMC were stimulated with viral peptide pools, and antigen-specific CD4+ T cell clonotypes were then identified by expansion using TCR sequencing. After roughly 11 days of culture, CD4+ T cells were isolated with the EasySep CD4+ T cell isolation kit. Each participant got two doses of an mRNA SARS-CoV-2 vaccine, either BNT162b2 or mRNA-1273. None of the healthy vaccine recipients had a prior SARS-CoV-2 infection, which was confirmed by nucleocapsid antibody tests that came back negative both before and after vaccination. A few million PBMC per well were cultured with about 10 ug/ml peptides in IMDM containing roughly 5% human AB serum, around 10 IU/ml IL-2 and gentamicin. Half of the culture medium was replaced with fresh IL-2-containing medium on days 3 and 7. Unless noted otherwise, every peptide stimulation condition was grown in triplicate wells. PBMC were separated from whole blood using Ficoll-Paque Plus gradient centrifugation and were then either cryopreserved at -140C or used fresh. The spike proteins of SARS-CoV-2 and of the common cold coronaviruses HCoV-NL63, HCoV-OC43 and HCoV-229E were spanned by overlapping peptide pools. The QIAamp micro DNA kit was used to extract genomic DNA from the cultured CD4+ T cells.

There are 15 amino acids in the CDR3, from cysteine to phenylalanine inclusive. The CDR3 DNA has 45 bases and is translated from base 1. The germline V gene (reference sequence) gives CDR1 as LNHDA and CDR2 as SQIVND. Relative to germline, V is missing 6 bases and J is missing 1 base, with 4 bases of the junction outside any gene match. Of note for this clone: Its antigen specificity is not known. It has no much larger one-base neighbor in the sample; base qualities were not kept.

This TCR was sampled from a human donor who received a COVID-19 vaccine. Sequenced material: CD4+ T cells from PBMCs cultured with SARS-CoV-2 spike peptides, taken after COVID-19 vaccination. According to the study, the label for this sample's cell subset or site signals: SARS-CoV-2 spike overlapping peptide pool stimulation. The chain employs TRBV19 and TRBJ2-1, with 9 middle bases fitting TRBD2. In nucleotides, the sequence is TGTGCCAGTAGGTTTAGCGGGAGTTCCTACAATGAGCAGTTCTTC. Protein translation: CASRFSGSSYNEQFF.